This T cell receptor (beta chain) was profiled in a study of shared clonotypes between healthy human individuals. Study as a whole: Aged between 18 and 49, the donors were a couple of women and three men. Per donor, three plates held CD4 naive cells, three held CD4 memory, two held CD8 naive and one held CD8 memory. Study outcomes and limitations: Expectations were that clonotype sharing among donors would be affected by sequencing depth.

Produced via immunoSEQ multiplex PCR; TCRdb's table is partial and in-frame only. The data show roughly 1 million clones, roughly 74% seen once. A remark on this clone: Its antigen is as yet unknown.

The CDR3 is 16 residues long. In germline, CDR1 is MDHEN, CDR2 SYDVKM. Deletions cut 6 bases from V and 0 bases from J, with 18 bases between. Both subsets, CD45RA+ naive and CD45RA-negative memory, were split from the CD4+ cells. The sequencing input was memory CD4+ T cells from PBMCs. Stated subset: CD45RA-negative fraction. This sequence originates from a young man in good health. Some clones in this sample may be carry-over from other donors' samples. This rearrangement joins TRBV28 to TRBJ2-7, with D possibly matching TRBD1 (5 bases). The CDR3 sequence is CASSSPGHRSSYEQYF. In DNA, the CDR3 is TGTGCCAGCAGCTCCCCCGGACATAGGAGCTCCTACGAGCAGTACTTC.